The 3 T cell receptor delta chains presented below share a single source sample, sequenced in a study of Vδ1+ human thymocytes. Study-level results: Thymic TRG and TRD repertoires appeared highly polyclonal.

Their antigens are not known. Sequences come from RNA converted to cDNA by reverse transcription. CDR3 amplicons came from multiplex PCR with pooled V-gene forward and constant-region reverse primers. TCRdb re-called the multiplex PCR reads using CATT. The top ten hold approximately 0.93% of the sample, which has fewer than 25,000 delta-chain clones, about 8% seen once. What was sequenced was Vdelta1+ gamma-delta thymocytes from the thymus. Subset in this sample: FACS-sorted CD3+ TCRalphabeta- TCRVdelta1+ TCRVdelta2- thymocytes. These receptors were taken from a child younger than two who had congenital heart surgery.

Only a few counts were recorded for this clone. The rearrangement uses TRDV1 and TRDJ1; 13 bases line up with TRDD3. Germline CDR1 is TSWWSYY and CDR2 is QGS. V lost 0 bases and J lost 0; bases outside the gene matches: 13. This CDR3 is 21 amino acids long. In DNA, the CDR3 is TGTGCTCTTGGGGAACTCCCTTCTACTGGGGGATACGGGGCGTACACCGATAAACTCATCTTT. Translated: CALGELPSTGGYGAYTDKLIF.

To note about this clone: A read error may be the cause here, since a much bigger clone is one base away. The identical CDR3 is also encoded by other nucleotide sequences in the sample. The V gene is TRDV2, the J gene TRDJ1, with a possible D match to TRDD3 (5 bases). Germline CDR1 reads GEAIGNYY; CDR2 reads EKD. This CDR3 comprises 14 residues. V was clipped by 0 bases and J by 7 bases, with 14 bases between them. The CDR3 loop is CACDTGAGRPKLIF. The CDR3 DNA sequence: TGTGCCTGTGACACCGGTGCTGGGCGGCCTAAACTCATCTTT.

As concerns this clone: This same CDR3 is encoded by further DNA sequences in the sample. V is TRDV1 and J is TRDJ1; no reliable D call. The CDR3 contains 17 residues. V lost 0 bases to trimming and J lost 3 bases, with 17 bases between them. CDR1 TSWWSYY and CDR2 QGS come from the germline V gene. The CDR3 loop reads CALGELDVRVDADKLIF. As DNA, the CDR3 is TGTGCTCTTGGGGAACTAGATGTCCGCGTAGACGCCGATAAACTCATCTTT.